Presented here are 21 T cell receptor beta chains from one specimen sequenced in a study of metastatic and nonmetastatic thyroid tumors. Nobody among the patients had been given any treatment before thyroid surgery. With MiXCR, TCRdb called clones anew from the PCR reads. Among over 5,500 clones, around 20% were seen once, and the ten largest hold 9.6%. Sequencing was done on a sample of adjacent normal tissue. The receptors shown here come from a female donor with papillary thyroid cancer or a benign thyroid nodule (not recorded which). Some clones in this sample may be carry-over from other donors' samples.

The rearrangement joins TRBV6-5 to TRBJ1-3; D may be TRBD1 (5 bases). The germline gives CDR1 MNHEY, CDR2 SVGAGI. The CDR3 runs to 14 residues. V was clipped by 2 bases and J by 0 bases, with 5 bases between them. The CDR3 spells CASSYDSSGNTIYF. CDR3 bases: TGTGCCAGCAGTTACGACAGCTCTGGAAACACCATATATTTT.

This clone has a count of ten or more. The chain couples TRBV5-6 to TRBJ1-4, with 7 positions matching TRBD1. The CDR3 extends over 15 amino acids. V lost 5 bases to trimming and J lost 9 bases; unmatched junction nucleotides: 13. Germline V CDR1 and CDR2: SGHDT, YYEEEE. CDR3 residues: CASRLQGQRNKKLFF. The CDR3 nucleotides read TGTGCCAGCAGATTGCAGGGACAGCGGAATAAAAAACTGTTTTTT. Variable domain in full (rest from reference TRBV5-6 and TRBJ1-4): DAGVTQSPTHLIKTRGQQVTLRCSPKSGHDTVSWYQQALGQGPQFIFQYYEEEERQRGNFPDRFSGHQFPNYSSELNVNALLLGDSALYLCASRLQGQRNKKLFFGSGTQLSVL.

This clone was seen a few times. V gene TRBV6-6 combines with J gene TRBJ1-2; 9 nucleotides align to TRBD1. Germline values: CDR1 MNHNY, CDR2 SVGAGI (reference sequence). V lost 0 bases to trimming and J lost 6 bases; unmatched junction nucleotides: 2. The CDR3 is 14 residues long. The CDR3 nucleotides read TGTGCCAGCAGTTACTCTGGACAGGGGCATGGCTACACCTTC. Protein sequence: CASSYSGQGHGYTF.

This clone was counted between two and nine times. The junction departs from the called germline gene at one end, perhaps through a read error. The rearrangement joins TRBV29-1 to TRBJ2-2; D is possibly TRBD1 (6 bases). The CDR3 length is 14 residues. CDR1 SQVTM and CDR2 ANQGSEA come from the germline V gene. The CDR3 DNA follows: TGTGGCGTTGAGGACAGACTTAACACCGGGGAGCTGTTTTTT. Encoded protein: CGVEDRLNTGELFF.

The V call is TRBV6-1, the J call TRBJ2-7, with D perhaps matching TRBD2 (5 bases). Trimming removed 5 bases at V and 4 bases at J, with 18 bases between. This CDR3 has 15 residues. Germline loops: CDR1 MNHNS, CDR2 SASEGT. CDR3 bases: TGTGCCAGCAGTTTTGAGAGCGTGAGGGTATACGAGCAGTACTTC. Translating it yields CASSFESVRVYEQYF.

By share, this clone ranks as medium-sized. The chain joins TRBV6-1 to TRBJ1-2; 7 bases are a match to TRBD1. The germline gives CDR1 MNHNS, CDR2 SASEGT. There are 16 residues in the CDR3. J gave up 5 bases and V 4 bases, and 13 bases lay outside the gene matches. This CDR3 is CASSGTGRGSLYGYTF. The CDR3 DNA reads TGTGCCAGCAGTGGGACAGGCCGCGGGAGCCTTTATGGCTACACCTTC.

This clone is judged medium-sized. The J gene is TRBJ2-3, the V gene TRBV12-3 or TRBV12-4; no definite D call. V shed 7 bases and J shed 6 bases, with 17 bases lying between them. This CDR3 has 14 amino acids. This CDR3 is CASNVRGVGDTQYF. Written as DNA, the CDR3 is TGTGCCAGCAATGTACGCGGCGTTGGGGATACGCAGTATTTT.

This clone has at least ten counts. V and J are TRBV2 and TRBJ2-5, with D unresolved. The V gene lost 3 bases and the J gene lost 1 base, with 9 bases spanning the gap. Germline assignment: CDR1 SNHLY and CDR2 FYNNEI. The CDR3 spans 14 residues. The DNA for the CDR3 is TGTGCCAGCAGTGAGGAGCACATCCAAGAGACCCAGTACTTC. Protein: CASSEEHIQETQYF.

In its sample, this clone was seen many times. The identical CDR3 is also encoded by other nucleotide sequences in the sample. The rearrangement links TRBV20-1 to TRBJ1-4, with D maybe TRBD1 (5 bases). This CDR3 contains 17 residues. From germline, CDR1 is DFQATT and CDR2 SNEGSKA (reference sequence). V was trimmed by 0 bases and J by 3 bases, leaving 17 bases between them. This chain's CDR3 is CSARDPRGGEANEKLFF. The CDR3 region has the DNA TGCAGTGCTAGAGATCCACGGGGGGGAGAGGCTAATGAAAAACTGTTTTTT.

There are many counts of this clone. The chain carries TRBV29-1 and TRBJ2-1, with 7 bases matching TRBD1. The CDR3 loop spans 14 amino acids. Germline V gives CDR1 SQVTM, CDR2 ANQGSEA. The trim removed 5 bases at V and 4 bases at J, leaving 8 bases unmatched. Written as DNA, the CDR3 is TGCAGCGTTCCCACCGGGACAGCGTACAATGAGCAGTTCTTC. As protein: CSVPTGTAYNEQFF.

In the case of this clone: At one of its ends the junction is not consistent with the germline gene, which may arise from a read error. The chain has TRBV7-9 and TRBJ2-7; D is unresolved. Per the germline V gene, CDR1 is SEHNR and CDR2 is FQNEAQ (reference sequence). This CDR3 is 13 amino acids long. The CDR3 nucleotides read TGTACCAGCAGCAACACGATAGAGGCCGAGCAGTACTTC. Its protein is CTSSNTIEAEQYF.

The chain employs TRBV12-3 or TRBV12-4 and TRBJ1-6, with D possibly matching TRBD1 (5 bases). The V and J ends lost 2 bases and 6 bases respectively, with 11 bases between them. This CDR3 spans 15 amino acids. The CDR3 sequence: CASSLSQGLNSPLHF. The CDR3, as DNA: TGTGCCAGCAGTTTAAGCCAGGGCCTTAATTCACCCCTCCACTTT.

This clone is medium-sized by share. This chain joins TRBV5-1 and TRBJ1-1, with unresolved D. Germline V gene lookup returns CDR1 SGHRS and CDR2 YFSETQ. Trimming removed 0 bases from V and 7 bases from J, with 16 bases in between. The CDR3 has 15 residues. The CDR3 sequence is CASSLGVGLWDEAFF. CDR3 in DNA: TGCGCCAGCAGCTTGGGGGTGGGCCTATGGGATGAAGCTTTCTTT. Based on the CDR3 plus reference TRBV5-1 and TRBJ1-1, the full variable domain is KAGVTQTPRYLIKTRGQQVTLSCSPISGHRSVSWYQQTPGQGLQFLFEYFSETQRNKGNFPGRFSGRQFSNSRSEMNVSTLELGDSALYLCASSLGVGLWDEAFFGQGTRLTVV.

This clone is classed as medium-sized. The rearrangement links TRBV7-3 to TRBJ2-7; a weak D match, TRBD1 (5 bases). Germline values: CDR1 SGHTA, CDR2 FQGTGA. This CDR3 spans 13 amino acids. The V end was cut by 6 bases, the J end by 7 bases, with 16 bases between. CDR3 nucleotide sequence: TGTGCCAGCAGTTCATTCCAGGGTATGGAGCAGTACTTC. The encoded protein is CASSSFQGMEQYF.

The rearrangement joins TRBV20-1 to TRBJ1-6, with TRBD1 as a possible D gene (6 bases). The CDR3 contains 12 residues. Germline V gene data show CDR1 as DFQATT and CDR2 as SNEGSKA (reference sequence). The CDR3 sequence is CSAGAPNSPLHF. CDR3 sequence (DNA): TGCAGCGCGGGGGCACCGAATTCACCCCTCCACTTT.

The V and J genes are TRBV20-1 and TRBJ1-5, with unresolved D. The CDR3 is 13 amino acids. The ends were cut back, 1 base at V and 7 bases at J, with 11 bases in the middle. The V gene's germline CDR1 is DFQATT and CDR2 SNEGSKA (reference sequence). DNA for the CDR3: TGCAGTGCTAGAGCGGTCGGGAACCAGCCCCAGCATTTT. Translated, it gives CSARAVGNQPQHF.

There are many counts of this clone. Possible read error: a much larger clone is one base away. The CDR3 DNA reads TGTGCCAGCAGCGTGGCAGGGGGGCTACAAGAGACCCGGTACTTC. Translating it yields CASSVAGGLQETRYF. V and J are TRBV9 and TRBJ2-5; D is possibly TRBD1 (7 bases). Germline CDR1 SGDLS, CDR2 YYNGEE. The CDR3 contains 15 residues. Supplemented by reference TRBV9 and TRBJ2-5, the full variable domain reads DSGVTQTPKHLITATGQRVTLRCSPRSGDLSVYWYQQSLDQGLQFLIQYYNGEERAKGNILERFSAQQFPDLHSELNLSSLELGDSALYFCASSVAGGLQETRYFGPGTRLLVL.

This clone is deemed medium-sized. CDR3 sequence: CASSYVNSNYGYTF. The CDR3 region has the DNA TGTGCCAGCAGTTACGTTAACAGCAACTATGGCTACACCTTC. The chain is built from TRBV6-5 and TRBJ1-2, with D uncertain. V lost 2 bases and J lost 2, with 9 bases in between. The CDR3 spans 14 residues. The germline V gene has CDR1 MNHEY and CDR2 SVGAGI.

This chain links TRBV7-2 with TRBJ1-2; D is unclear. CDR1 and CDR2 from the germline V gene are SGHTA and FQGNSA. V dropped 1 base and J dropped 1 base, with 7 bases sitting between them. The CDR3 spans 14 residues. Here the CDR3 DNA reads TGTGCCAGCAGCTTAGACAGCCTTAACTATGGCTACACCTTC. It codes for CASSLDSLNYGYTF.

Within the sample, this clone is medium-sized. The rearrangement joins TRBV6-5 to TRBJ2-3; possibly TRBD1 for D (6 bases). The germline gives CDR1 MNHEY, CDR2 SVGAGI. Trimming removed 2 bases at V and 12 bases at J, with 12 bases between. The CDR3 has 12 residues. CDR3 nucleotides: TGTGCCAGCAGTTACCGGGACAAGGGACAGTATTTT. This gives the protein CASSYRDKGQYF.

At least ten counts were recorded for this clone. The chain employs TRBV19 and TRBJ2-4; 8 positions match TRBD1. CDR3 length: 12 residues. CDR1 and CDR2 from the germline V gene are LNHDA and SQIVND (reference sequence). Unmatched junction bases numbered 10, after V lost 5 bases and J lost 16 bases. CDR3 loop: CASSAGQGKEYF. DNA of the CDR3: TGTGCCAGTAGTGCAGGACAGGGTAAAGAATACTTC. The entire variable domain, with the rest obtained from reference TRBV19 and TRBJ2-4, is as follows: DGGITQSPKYLFRKEGQNVTLSCEQNLNHDAMYWYRQDPGQGLRLIYYSQIVNDFQKGDIAEGYSVSREKKESFPLTVTSAQKNPTAFYLCASSAGQGKEYFGAGTRLSVL.